This TCR beta chain was recorded in a study of cytomegalovirus exposure and HLA in healthy donors. Points from the study as a whole: Donor immune exposure was known only as CMV serostatus.

In its sample, this clone was seen a few times. The antigen remains undetermined. Primers included in the PCR were 60 Vbeta and 13 Jbeta primers. Only in-frame clones appear in the TCRdb table, and some are missing; sequencing was by immunoSEQ multiplex PCR. Of about 120,000 clones in the sample, around 72% were seen once. The CDR3 length is 11 residues. Trimming removed 6 bases from V and 11 bases from J, with 12 bases in between. V and J are TRBV23-1 and TRBJ2-3; D call uncertain. TRBV23-1 is recorded as an ORF, its role being uncertain. The sequenced material came from PBMCs. This receptor was obtained from a man aged 25-45 years in good health and CMV-seronegative. The CDR3 loop reads CASSPGEGQYF. In DNA form, the CDR3 reads TGCGCCAGCAGCCCAGGCGAAGGGCAGTATTTT.